A single sample is the source of the 12 T cell receptor beta chains below, sequenced in a study of T-cell reconstitution after alpha-beta-depleted transplantation in children. Molecular barcoding with unique molecular identifiers was used for the TCRbeta library. From the PCR reads, TCRdb called clonotypes with MiXCR, one entry per CDR3 protein. In the table there are hundreds of thousands of distinct CDR3 sequences, 20% to 25% of which are singletons. This specimen was PBMCs, mostly from graft donor cells, taken 360 days after TCRalphabeta/CD19-depleted stem cell transplant. Receptors originate from a boy less than two years old who had a stem cell transplant for acute myeloid leukemia, so the T cells may come from the graft donor.

The rearrangement joins TRBV4-1 to TRBJ2-1; D is perhaps TRBD2 (5 bases). Looked up from germline, CDR1 is MGHRA and CDR2 is YSYEKL. CDR3 length: 14 residues. Trimming took 0 bases from V and 7 from J, leaving 10 bases between them. The CDR3 is CASSQDREGNEQFF. The CDR3, as DNA: TGCGCCAGCAGCCAAGACCGGGAAGGGAATGAGCAGTTCTTC.

This clonotype was counted only a few times. The V gene is TRBV13, the J gene TRBJ2-1; maybe TRBD1 (6 bases). Germline values: CDR1 PRHDT, CDR2 FYEKMQ (reference sequence). Trimming stripped 5 bases from V and 10 bases from J, with 9 bases between. The length of the CDR3 is 11 residues. Written as DNA, the CDR3 is TGTGCCAGCAGCACCGGGACAGAGCAGTTCTTC. It yields the protein CASSTGTEQFF.

Ten or more counts support this clonotype. The chain employs TRBV7-9 and TRBJ2-4, with D perhaps matching TRBD1 or TRBD2 (5 bases each). The CDR3 loop spans 13 amino acids. The ends were cut back, 5 bases at V and 9 bases at J, with 14 bases in the middle. Germline V CDR1 and CDR2: SEHNR, FQNEAQ (reference sequence). The CDR3 is CASSGDGRGIQYF. The CDR3 DNA is TGTGCCAGCAGCGGGGACGGTAGAGGCATTCAGTACTTC.

The chain recombines TRBV12-3 or TRBV12-4 with TRBJ1-6; 10 positions match TRBD1. CDR3 length equals 15 residues. V dropped 6 bases and J dropped 10; count of bases not matched to a gene: 9. The CDR3 reads CASRLPGQGFSPLHF. The CDR3 bases are TGTGCCAGCAGGCTGCCGGGACAGGGGTTCTCACCCCTCCACTTT.

This clonotype occurred a few times. The rearrangement links TRBV6-1 to TRBJ1-4; D ambiguous. Trimming left V 6 bases short and J 8 bases short, with 13 bases between. Germline lookup yields CDR1 MNHNS and CDR2 SASEGT. This CDR3 is built from 13 residues. In DNA, the CDR3 is TGTGCCAGCAGCGACCAGACGGGCGAAAAACTGTTTTTT. Translated: CASSDQTGEKLFF.

The V and J genes are TRBV20-1 and TRBJ2-5; 11 nucleotides align to TRBD2. The CDR3 covers 16 residues. The V gene end was trimmed by 0 bases and the J gene end by 5 bases; junction bases not matched to a gene: 8. Per the germline V gene, CDR1 is DFQATT and CDR2 is SNEGSKA (reference sequence). CDR3 DNA sequence: TGCAGTGCTAGAGATTTTAGCGGGGGGGCGCAGGAGACCCAGTACTTC. It specifies CSARDFSGGAQETQYF.

This sequence joins TRBV20-1 and TRBJ2-7, with D unclear. The V gene's germline CDR1 is DFQATT and CDR2 SNEGSKA (reference sequence). V was clipped by 2 bases and J by 2 bases, with 13 bases between them. The CDR3 length is 14 residues. CDR3 in amino acids: CSARLLGSPYEQYF. The CDR3 region has the DNA TGCAGTGCTAGACTTCTGGGTTCCCCCTACGAGCAGTACTTC.

V gene TRBV24-1 combines with J gene TRBJ2-1; tentatively, D is TRBD2 (6 bases). Germline V gives CDR1 KGHDR, CDR2 SFDVKD. The length of the CDR3 is 13 residues. V shed 5 bases and J shed 4 bases, with 8 bases lying between them. CDR3: CATSVGGYNEQFF. CDR3 DNA: TGTGCCACCAGTGTAGGAGGGTACAATGAGCAGTTCTTC.

V is TRBV28 and J is TRBJ2-5; weak D call: TRBD1 (5 bases). This CDR3 is built from 13 residues. V lost 6 bases to trimming and J lost 1 base, with 9 bases between them. Germline V gives CDR1 MDHEN, CDR2 SYDVKM. The CDR3 protein is CASSDRPQETQYF. The CDR3 nucleotides are TGTGCCAGCAGCGACAGACCCCAAGAGACCCAGTACTTC.

This chain uses TRBV28 with TRBJ1-5; the D gene is possibly TRBD1 (6 bases). The germline V gene encodes CDR1 MDHEN and CDR2 SYDVKM. The V end was cut by 6 bases, the J end by 6 bases, with 18 bases between. The CDR3 spans 15 residues. CDR3 sequence reads: CASSPGGVKGQPQHF. CDR3 coding DNA: TGTGCCAGCAGCCCTGGGGGCGTGAAGGGTCAGCCCCAGCATTTT. Based on the CDR3 plus reference TRBV28 and TRBJ1-5, the full variable domain is DVKVTQSSRYLVKRTGEKVFLECVQDMDHENMFWYRQDPGLGLRLIYFSYDVKMKEKGDIPEGYSVSREKKERFSLILESASTNQTSMYLCASSPGGVKGQPQHFGDGTRLSIL.

This clonotype appeared a few times. The rearrangement uses TRBV6-6 and TRBJ2-7; no firm D call. The germline gives CDR1 MNHNY, CDR2 SVGAGI (reference sequence). V lost 5 bases, J lost 4 bases, and 9 bases lay in between. The CDR3 covers 12 residues. This chain's CDR3 is CASSNSLYEQYV. In nucleotides, the CDR3 is TGTGCCAGCAGTAACAGCCTTTACGAGCAGTACGTC.

A few counts support this clonotype. The chain couples TRBV13 to TRBJ1-4; D not certain. V gave up 2 bases and J gave up 7 bases, with 14 bases separating them. Germline V gene data show CDR1 as PRHDT and CDR2 as FYEKMQ (reference sequence). This CDR3 is built from 15 residues. The CDR3 region has the DNA TGTGCCAGCAGCTTAAGGAATCCCGTGGGTGAAAAACTGTTTTTT. Its protein is CASSLRNPVGEKLFF.